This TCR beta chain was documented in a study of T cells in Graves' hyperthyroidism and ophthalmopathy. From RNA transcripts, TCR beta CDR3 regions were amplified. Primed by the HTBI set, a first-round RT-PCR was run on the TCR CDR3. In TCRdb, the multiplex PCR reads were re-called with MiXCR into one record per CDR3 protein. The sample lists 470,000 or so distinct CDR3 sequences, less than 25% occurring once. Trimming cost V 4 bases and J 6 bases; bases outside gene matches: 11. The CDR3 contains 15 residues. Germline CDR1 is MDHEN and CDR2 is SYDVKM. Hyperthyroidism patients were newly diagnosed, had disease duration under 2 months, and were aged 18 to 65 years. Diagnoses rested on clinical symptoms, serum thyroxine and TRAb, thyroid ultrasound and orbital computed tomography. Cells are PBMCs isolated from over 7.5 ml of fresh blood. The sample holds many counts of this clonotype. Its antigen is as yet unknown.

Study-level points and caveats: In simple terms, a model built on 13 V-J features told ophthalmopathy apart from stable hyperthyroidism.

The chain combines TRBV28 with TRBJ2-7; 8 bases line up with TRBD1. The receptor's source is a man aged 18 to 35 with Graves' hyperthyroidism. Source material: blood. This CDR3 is CASSYPDRGFSEQYF. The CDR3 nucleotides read TGTGCCAGCAGTTATCCTGACAGGGGCTTCTCCGAGCAGTACTTC.